The next 27 T cell receptor beta chains were all read from a single sample in a study of T cell responses to AZD1222 COVID-19 vaccine. Clones were read by immunoSEQ multiplex PCR, and TCRdb kept only the in-frame ones, dropping some. Among some 82,000 clones listed, approximately 90% were seen once. This specimen consisted of peripheral blood, obtained on day 0 of AZD1222 vaccination. Receptor source: an adult in good health.

The rearrangement joins TRBV29-1 to TRBJ1-1; unclear D gene. V dropped 7 bases and J dropped 7 bases, with 16 bases sitting between them. This CDR3 contains 12 residues. The germline V gene encodes CDR1 SQVTM and CDR2 ANQGSEA. The chain's CDR3 is CSALLLGIEAFF. For the CDR3, the DNA is TGCAGCGCCCTCCTTTTGGGGATTGAAGCTTTCTTT. Complete variable domain (other parts from reference TRBV29-1 and TRBJ1-1): SAVISQKPSRDICQRGTSLTIQCQVDSQVTMMFWYRQQPGQSLTLIATANQGSEATYESGFVIDKFPISRPNLTFSTLTVSNMSPEDSSIYLCSALLLGIEAFFGQGTRLTVV.

The chain carries TRBV5-1 and TRBJ1-1; D remains ambiguous. The CDR3 sequence is 15 residues long. With 0 bases removed from V and 0 bases from J, the gap between germline ends came to 9 bases. Germline V lookup: CDR1 SGHRS, CDR2 YFSETQ. CDR3 sequence (DNA): TGCGCCAGCAGCTTGGCGGCGAACATGAACACTGAAGCTTTCTTT. Its protein product is CASSLAANMNTEAFF.

CDR3 sequence: CASSPPSESYEQYF. CDR3 DNA: TGTGCCAGCTCACCCCCGTCCGAGTCCTACGAGCAGTACTTC. V is TRBV18 and J is TRBJ2-7; D unresolved. V dropped 3 bases and J dropped 1 base, with 10 bases sitting between them. This CDR3 is built from 14 residues. Germline loops: CDR1 KGHSH, CDR2 LQKENI.

The chain links TRBV5-1 to TRBJ2-2; 8 bases align to TRBD1. This CDR3 is built from 15 residues. CDR1 is SGHRS and CDR2 is YFSETQ in the germline V gene. The V and J ends lost 5 bases and 0 bases, in that order; junction bases with no gene match: 3. Written as DNA, the CDR3 is TGCGCCAGCAGAGGACAGGGTACGAACACCGGGGAGCTGTTTTTT. It is translated as CASRGQGTNTGELFF.

With respect to this clone: Germline and junction disagree at one end, which may indicate a read error. The gene calls are TRBV13 and TRBJ1-2; D perhaps matches TRBD1 (5 bases). Germline V gene sequence: CDR1 PRHDT, CDR2 FYEKMQ (reference sequence). The CDR3 totals 14 residues. DNA of the CDR3: TGTGCCAGCAGCTTAGGCAGGGCGGCTGAGCGCCACTACTTC. Encoded protein: CASSLGRAAERHYF.

The chain links TRBV7-2 to TRBJ1-1; 11 nucleotides agree with TRBD1. This CDR3 comprises 14 residues. The trim removed 5 bases at V and 5 bases at J, leaving 4 bases unmatched. Looked up from germline, CDR1 is SGHTA and CDR2 is FQGNSA. The CDR3 bases are TGTGCCAGCAGCCGGACAGGGGGCGTTACTGAAGCTTTCTTT. Translated, it gives CASSRTGGVTEAFF.

The rearrangement uses TRBV19 and TRBJ1-5; 11 nucleotides agree with TRBD1. The CDR3 sequence is 15 residues long. Germline V gene sequence: CDR1 LNHDA, CDR2 SQIVND (reference sequence). Trimming cost V 6 bases and J 5 bases; bases outside gene matches: 6. The CDR3 sequence: CASRTDRGPHQPQHF. The CDR3 DNA sequence: TGTGCCAGTAGAACGGACAGGGGGCCTCATCAGCCCCAGCATTTT.

This chain joins TRBV9 and TRBJ1-1, with D possibly TRBD1 on 5 matching bases. V lost 0 bases to trimming and J lost 2 bases, with 14 bases between them. Germline V CDR1 and CDR2: SGDLS, YYNGEE. CDR3 length equals 16 residues. CDR3 DNA sequence: TGTGCCAGCAGCGTAGGGGCGGTGACAGATAACACTGAAGCTTTCTTT. Its protein product is CASSVGAVTDNTEAFF.

This clone was seen once. The chain couples TRBV5-1 to TRBJ2-3, with 7 positions matching TRBD2. Germline values: CDR1 SGHRS, CDR2 YFSETQ. The CDR3 runs 17 residues. V lost 1 base and J lost 0; bases outside the gene matches: 8. The CDR3 DNA follows: TGCGCCAGCAGCTTGACCAGCGGGGTAGGGAGCACAGATACGCAGTATTTT. Translated: CASSLTSGVGSTDTQYF.

The genes are TRBV5-1 and TRBJ2-7; perhaps TRBD1 as D (6 bases). V dropped 0 bases and J dropped 0 bases, with 10 bases sitting between them. The CDR3 consists of 15 residues. CDR1 and CDR2 (germline): SGHRS, YFSETQ. The DNA of the CDR3 is TGCGCCAGCAGCTTGGACAGGGTACCCTCCTACGAGCAGTACTTC. Translated, it gives CASSLDRVPSYEQYF.

The chain joins TRBV3-1 (or the pseudogene TRBV3-2) to TRBJ1-2, with D uncertain. CDR3 length: 12 residues. V gave up 2 bases and J gave up 5 bases, with 6 bases separating them. The germline gives CDR1 LGHDT, CDR2 YNNKEL (reference sequence). CDR3 in DNA: TGTGCCAGCAGCCAAACACCTTATGGCTACACCTTC. This encodes CASSQTPYGYTF.

The chain couples TRBV4-1 to TRBJ1-1; D remains unclear. The germline gives CDR1 MGHRA, CDR2 YSYEKL. The CDR3 loop spans 13 amino acids. V lost 2 bases and J 5 bases, leaving 9 bases between the germline ends. CDR3 sequence (DNA): TGCGCCAGCAGCCAAAACCCATTAACTGAAGCTTTCTTT. As protein: CASSQNPLTEAFF.

This sequence joins TRBV7-9 and TRBJ1-1, with 7 nucleotides matching TRBD1. CDR1 is SEHNR and CDR2 is FQNEAQ in the germline V gene (reference sequence). J gave up 4 bases and V 6 bases, and 8 bases lay outside the gene matches. The CDR3 length is 14 residues. CDR3 loop: CASSTTQGSTEAFF. Here the CDR3 DNA reads TGTGCCAGCAGTACCACACAGGGGAGCACTGAAGCTTTCTTT.

This sequence joins TRBV19 and TRBJ1-1, with D possibly TRBD1 on 5 matching bases. Trimming removed 5 bases from V and 2 bases from J, with 18 bases in between. The CDR3 totals 16 residues. The V gene's germline CDR1 is LNHDA and CDR2 SQIVND (reference sequence). Here the CDR3 DNA reads TGTGCCAGTAGTCCCGGGACCTACATACTTAACACTGAAGCTTTCTTT. Its protein product is CASSPGTYILNTEAFF. Together with reference TRBV19 and TRBJ1-1, the CDR3 gives the full variable domain: DGGITQSPKYLFRKEGQNVTLSCEQNLNHDAMYWYRQDPGQGLRLIYYSQIVNDFQKGDIAEGYSVSREKKESFPLTVTSAQKNPTAFYLCASSPGTYILNTEAFFGQGTRLTVV.

This sequence joins TRBV7-9 and TRBJ1-5; D is unresolved. This CDR3 contains 15 residues. Trimming shortened V by 2 bases and J by 0 bases, and 8 bases separated the two germline ends. The germline CDR1 and CDR2 sequences are SEHNR and FQNEAQ (reference sequence). The CDR3 is CASSLSADSNQPQHF. In DNA, the CDR3 is TGTGCCAGCAGCTTAAGTGCAGATAGCAATCAGCCCCAGCATTTT.

This chain uses TRBV27 with TRBJ1-2, with D uncertain. CDR3 length equals 13 residues. Germline assignment: CDR1 MNHEY and CDR2 SMNVEV (reference sequence). Trimming left V 5 bases short and J 8 bases short, with 15 bases between. The CDR3: CASSPREGSGYTF. The CDR3 nucleotides are TGTGCCAGCAGTCCAAGGGAGGGATCGGGCTACACCTTC.

The count of this clone is one. The rearrangement links TRBV6-5 to TRBJ1-4; the D is unclear. The CDR3 runs to 15 residues. Trimming removed 0 bases at V and 7 bases at J, with 12 bases between. CDR1 and CDR2 from the germline V gene are MNHEY and SVGAGI. The CDR3 here is CASSYSKGGSEKLFF. CDR3 sequence (DNA): TGTGCCAGCAGTTACTCGAAAGGTGGTAGTGAAAAACTGTTTTTT.

This clone was detected only a few times. The V gene is TRBV28, the J gene TRBJ1-1, with TRBD1 matching 7 bases. Trimming took 10 bases from V and 6 from J; bases not matched to a gene: 14. The CDR3 has 14 amino acids. The germline CDR1 and CDR2 sequences are MDHEN and SYDVKM. For the CDR3, the DNA is TGTGCCACCCACAGGGGAGAGGGGCAACCTGAAGCTTTCTTT. Amino acid sequence: CATHRGEGQPEAFF.

The CDR3, as DNA: TGTGCCAGCAGTTTCTCGGGTGGCTACACCTTC. Translated: CASSFSGGYTF. V is TRBV6-1 and J is TRBJ1-2; D unresolved. The V end lost 5 bases, the J end lost 7 bases, and 8 bases lay between the germline ends. The CDR3 is 11 amino acids. CDR1 and CDR2 (germline): MNHNS, SASEGT.

CDR3 loop: CAWTLPGGRGANEQFF. The DNA for the CDR3 is TGTGCCTGGACCCTTCCCGGGGGCAGGGGTGCCAATGAGCAGTTCTTC. The V gene is TRBV30, the J gene TRBJ2-1, with D tentatively TRBD1 or TRBD2 (6 bases each). Germline assignment: CDR1 GTSNPN and CDR2 SVGIG (reference sequence). This CDR3 is 16 amino acids long. Trimming pared 4 bases from V and 6 bases from J, leaving 22 bases between.

The chain has TRBV4-1 and TRBJ1-6, with D maybe TRBD1 (5 bases). The CDR3 has 17 amino acids. Germline-derived CDR1 and CDR2 are MGHRA and YSYEKL. V lost 0 bases and J 2 bases, leaving 11 bases between the germline ends. The CDR3 DNA is TGCGCCAGCAGCCAAGATTCGCGCAGGGCCTATAATTCACCCCTCCACTTT. Protein product: CASSQDSRRAYNSPLHF.

This clone was found once. This sequence joins TRBV6-5 and TRBJ2-3, with a tentative D call TRBD1 (6 bases). The CDR3 runs 15 residues. V was clipped by 4 bases and J by 3 bases, with 14 bases between them. The germline CDR1 and CDR2 sequences are MNHEY and SVGAGI. The CDR3 spells CASSFHRVQTDTQYF. The CDR3 DNA sequence: TGTGCCAGCAGTTTTCACAGGGTGCAAACAGATACGCAGTATTTT.

The chain employs TRBV3-1 (or the pseudogene TRBV3-2) and TRBJ2-5; 9 nucleotides agree with TRBD2. There are 15 residues in the CDR3. Germline V gives CDR1 LGHDT, CDR2 YNNKEL (reference sequence). The trim removed 4 bases at V and 5 bases at J, leaving 8 bases unmatched. The CDR3 DNA sequence: TGTGCCAGCAGCCTTCTGCGGGGGGGCAGGGAGACCCAGTACTTC. The encoded protein is CASSLLRGGRETQYF.

This chain connects TRBV14 to TRBJ2-3; 10 nucleotides align to TRBD2. This CDR3 spans 15 amino acids. Germline loops: CDR1 SGHDN, CDR2 FVKESK. V shed 4 bases, J shed 2 bases, and the junction held 3 bases outside the gene matches. The CDR3 is CASSRGTSATDTQYF. CDR3 nucleotide sequence: TGTGCCAGCAGCCGTGGGACTAGCGCCACAGATACGCAGTATTTT. Supplemented by reference TRBV14 and TRBJ2-3, the full variable domain reads EAGVTQFPSHSVIEKGQTVTLRCDPISGHDNLYWYRRVMGKEIKFLLHFVKESKQDESGMPNNRFLAERTGGTYSTLKVQPAELEDSGVYFCASSRGTSATDTQYFGPGTRLTVL.

The V gene is TRBV5-1, the J gene TRBJ1-1; D is uncertain. Trimming took 2 bases from V and 9 from J, leaving 14 bases between them. This CDR3 has 13 amino acids. CDR1 and CDR2 (germline): SGHRS, YFSETQ. CDR3 sequence (DNA): TGCGCCAGCAGCTTAGGCAGTAATTCTCAAGCTTTCTTT. Protein product: CASSLGSNSQAFF.

The chain joins TRBV18 to TRBJ1-4; D call uncertain. Germline-derived CDR1 and CDR2 are KGHSH and LQKENI. Trimming pared 6 bases from V and 0 bases from J, leaving 11 bases between. CDR3 length: 15 amino acids. CDR3: CASSYGVATNEKLFF. CDR3 nucleotide sequence: TGTGCCAGCTCTTACGGGGTAGCAACTAATGAAAAACTGTTTTTT.

This rearrangement joins TRBV7-8 to TRBJ1-1, with D uncertain. Deletions cut 5 bases from V and 1 base from J, with 8 bases between. Germline assignment: CDR1 SGHVS and CDR2 FQNEAQ. The CDR3 totals 13 residues. In DNA, the CDR3 is TGTGCCAGCAGCCCAACAGAGAACACTGAAGCTTTCTTT. Translation: CASSPTENTEAFF. Variable domain in full (rest from reference TRBV7-8 and TRBJ1-1): GAGVSQSPRYKVAKRGQDVALRCDPISGHVSLFWYQQALGQGPEFLTYFQNEAQLDKSGLPSDRFFAERPEGSVSTLKIQRTQQEDSAVYLCASSPTENTEAFFGQGTRLTVV.